This record concerns one T cell receptor (beta chain) sequence. What it binds is unknown. For the second PCR, which ran for 7 to 11 cycles, a sample-barcoded 5' primer and a J-beta primer mix were used. Tagging of each cDNA molecule was performed by a template-switch adaptor with 12 random nucleotides. One entry per CDR3 protein results from TCRdb running MiXCR on the 5' RACE reads. The repertoire holds 1.5 million to 2 million distinct CDR3 sequences, with roughly 49% as singletons. Germline-derived CDR1 and CDR2 are SNHLY and FYNNEI. Trimming stripped 9 bases from V and 5 bases from J, with 19 bases between. This CDR3 comprises 14 residues. These data belong to a study of blood T cells in healthy people across ages. Whole-study findings and limits: Naive T cell percentage strongly correlated with TCR beta diversity. Researchers deemed the diversity estimates from one million T cells underestimates.

Input material: blood. The clonotype was recovered from a woman aged 40 to 50 in good health. This chain links TRBV2 with TRBJ2-5, with D perhaps TRBD2 (6 bases). The CDR3 here is CARAPLAFHETQYF. Written as DNA, the CDR3 is TGTGCCAGAGCCCCCCTAGCGTTCCACGAGACCCAGTACTTC.